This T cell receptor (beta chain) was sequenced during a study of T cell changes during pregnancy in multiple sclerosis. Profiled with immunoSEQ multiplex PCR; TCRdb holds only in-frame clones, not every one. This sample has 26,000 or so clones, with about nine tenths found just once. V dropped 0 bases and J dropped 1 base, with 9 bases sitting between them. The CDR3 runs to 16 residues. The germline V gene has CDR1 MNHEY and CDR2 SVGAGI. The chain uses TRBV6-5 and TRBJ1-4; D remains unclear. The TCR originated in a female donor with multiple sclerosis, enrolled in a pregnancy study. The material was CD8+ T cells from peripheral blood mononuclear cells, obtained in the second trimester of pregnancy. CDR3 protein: CASSYSFMLTNEKLFF. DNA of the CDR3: TGTGCCAGCAGTTACTCGTTTATGTTAACTAATGAAAAACTGTTTTTT.